The rows below give T cell receptor beta chains drawn from one sample of a study of shared clonotypes between healthy human individuals. Produced via immunoSEQ multiplex PCR; TCRdb's table is partial and in-frame only. The table shows approximately 1.5 million clones, with approximately 98.5% occurring only once. Sequenced input: naive CD4+ T cells sorted from blood. The receptors come from a man younger than 45 in good health. Each CDR3 is given with its conserved first and last residue. D genes are given only for firm matches. Clone size is given for some rows only: seen once, a few or many times, or a class if the clone is expanded.

TRBV6-1,-,-,TRBJ1-1,CASSTHRGDTEAFF,TGTGCCAGCAGTACCCACAGAGGGGACACTGAAGCTTTCTTT
TRBV10-3,-,TRBD1,TRBJ1-1,CAISEGDRGTAFF,TGTGCCATCAGTGAGGGGGACAGGGGTACAGCTTTCTTT
TRBV7-9,-,TRBD2,TRBJ2-7,CASSLGLAGVVDEQYF,TGTGCCAGCAGCTTGGGACTAGCGGGAGTGGTCGACGAGCAGTACTTC
TRBV29-1,once,TRBD2,TRBJ2-1,CSVVWRSGLADYNEQFF,TGCAGCGTTGTATGGCGGAGCGGACTAGCGGATTACAATGAGCAGTTCTTC
TRBV9,once,-,TRBJ2-2,CASSAPAEGVTGELFF,TGTGCCAGCAGCGCCCCGGCGGAGGGGGTGACCGGGGAGCTGTTTTTT
TRBV27,-,-,TRBJ1-4,CASRTRAEKLFF,TGTGCCAGCAGAACCAGGGCTGAAAAACTGTTTTTT
TRBV7-9,-,-,TRBJ1-5,CASSLDTAVLGQPQHF,TGTGCCAGCAGCTTAGACACGGCCGTTTTGGGTCAGCCCCAGCATTTT
TRBV12-2,-,-,TRBJ1-5,CASRLKLGGNQPQHF,TGTGCAAGTCGCTTAAAATTGGGGGGCAATCAGCCCCAGCATTTT
TRBV9,-,-,TRBJ2-1,CASSVGAEISYNEQFF,TGTGCCAGCAGCGTAGGTGCGGAGATCTCCTACAATGAGCAGTTCTTC
TRBV7-8,-,TRBD2,TRBJ2-3,CASTLAGDTDTQYF,TGTGCCAGCACCCTAGCGGGAGACACAGATACGCAGTATTTT
TRBV7-3,-,-,TRBJ2-3,CASSLGQADTQYF,TGTGCCAGCAGCTTGGGTCAGGCAGATACGCAGTATTTT
TRBV7-6,-,-,TRBJ1-2,CASSLGEGFYGYTF,TGTGCCAGCAGCTTAGGCGAGGGATTCTATGGCTACACCTTC
TRBV9,-,-,TRBJ1-2,CASSVGSRQISNYGYTF,TGTGCCAGCAGCGTAGGTTCTCGACAGATTTCTAACTATGGCTACACCTTC
TRBV5-1,once,-,TRBJ2-3,CASSSGTGVRGSVSTDTQYF,TGCGCCAGCAGCTCCGGAACAGGAGTCCGAGGGAGCGTATCCACAGATACGCAGTATTTT
TRBV5-1,-,TRBD2,TRBJ2-2,CASSLEGGRRELFF,TGCGCCAGCAGCTTGGAAGGCGGGAGAAGGGAGCTGTTTTTT